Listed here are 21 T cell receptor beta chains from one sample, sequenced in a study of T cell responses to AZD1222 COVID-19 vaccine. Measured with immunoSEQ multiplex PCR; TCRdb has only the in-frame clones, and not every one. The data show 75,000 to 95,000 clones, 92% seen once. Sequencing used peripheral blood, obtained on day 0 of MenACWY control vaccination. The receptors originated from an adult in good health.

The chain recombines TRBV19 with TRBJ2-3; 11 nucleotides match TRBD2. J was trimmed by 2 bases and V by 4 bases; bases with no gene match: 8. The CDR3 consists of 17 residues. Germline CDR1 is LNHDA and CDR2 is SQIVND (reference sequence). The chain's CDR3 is CASSKRLAGLATDTQYF. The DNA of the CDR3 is TGTGCCAGTAGTAAAAGACTAGCGGGATTAGCCACAGATACGCAGTATTTT.

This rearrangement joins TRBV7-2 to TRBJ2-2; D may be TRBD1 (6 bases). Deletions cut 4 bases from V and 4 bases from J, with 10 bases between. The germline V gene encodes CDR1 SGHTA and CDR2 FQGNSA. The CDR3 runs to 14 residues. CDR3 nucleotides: TGTGCCAGCAGCTCAACAGGGAGCACCGGGGAGCTGTTTTTT. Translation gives CASSSTGSTGELFF.

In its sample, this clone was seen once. The DNA for the CDR3 is TGTGCCAGCAGCCAAGACGGCGCTTATCCCGGGGAGCTGTTTTTT. Residues: CASSQDGAYPGELFF. V usage is TRBV3-1 (or the pseudogene TRBV3-2) and J usage is TRBJ2-2; no firm D call. The CDR3 is made up of 15 amino acids. Trimming left V 0 bases short and J 6 bases short, with 11 bases between. CDR1 and CDR2 (germline): LGHDT, YNNKEL (reference sequence).

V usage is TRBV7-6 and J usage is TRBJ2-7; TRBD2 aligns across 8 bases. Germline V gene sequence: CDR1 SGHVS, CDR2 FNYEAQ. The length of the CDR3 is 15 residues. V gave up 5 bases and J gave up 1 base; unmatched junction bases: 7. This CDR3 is CASSPRSGSSYEQYF. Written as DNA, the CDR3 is TGTGCCAGCAGCCCTCGGAGCGGGAGTTCCTACGAGCAGTACTTC.

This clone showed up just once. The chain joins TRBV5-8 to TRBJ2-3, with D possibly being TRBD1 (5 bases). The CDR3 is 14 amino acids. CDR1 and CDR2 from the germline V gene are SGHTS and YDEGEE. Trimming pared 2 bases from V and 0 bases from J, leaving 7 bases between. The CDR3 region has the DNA TGTGCCAGCAGCTTTAGGGGAAGCACAGATACGCAGTATTTT. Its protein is CASSFRGSTDTQYF.

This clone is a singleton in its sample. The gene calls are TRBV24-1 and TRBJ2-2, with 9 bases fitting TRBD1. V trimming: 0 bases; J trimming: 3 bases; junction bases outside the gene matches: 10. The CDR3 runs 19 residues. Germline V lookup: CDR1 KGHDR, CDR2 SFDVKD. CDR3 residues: CATSDLYGTGTLDTGELFF. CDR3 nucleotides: TGTGCCACCAGTGATTTGTATGGGACAGGGACTCTGGACACCGGGGAGCTGTTTTTT.

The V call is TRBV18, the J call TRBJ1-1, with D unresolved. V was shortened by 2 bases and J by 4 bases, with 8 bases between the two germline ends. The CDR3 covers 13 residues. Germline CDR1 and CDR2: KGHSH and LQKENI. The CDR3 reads CASSPGEATEAFF. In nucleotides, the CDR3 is TGTGCCAGCTCACCAGGGGAGGCCACTGAAGCTTTCTTT.

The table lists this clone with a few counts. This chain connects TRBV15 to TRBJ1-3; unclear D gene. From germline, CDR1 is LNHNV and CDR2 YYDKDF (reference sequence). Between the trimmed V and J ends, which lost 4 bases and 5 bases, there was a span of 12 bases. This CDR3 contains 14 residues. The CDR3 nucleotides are TGTGCCACCAGCAAAGACATTGAGAGAAACACCATATATTTT. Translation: CATSKDIERNTIYF.

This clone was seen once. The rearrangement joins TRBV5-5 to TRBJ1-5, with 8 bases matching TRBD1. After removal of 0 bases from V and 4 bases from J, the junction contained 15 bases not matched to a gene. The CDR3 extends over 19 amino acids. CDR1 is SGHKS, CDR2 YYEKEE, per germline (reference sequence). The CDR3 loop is CASSLVFGQGAVGNQPQHF. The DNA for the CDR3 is TGTGCCAGCAGCTTGGTATTTGGTCAGGGGGCTGTTGGAAATCAGCCCCAGCATTTT.

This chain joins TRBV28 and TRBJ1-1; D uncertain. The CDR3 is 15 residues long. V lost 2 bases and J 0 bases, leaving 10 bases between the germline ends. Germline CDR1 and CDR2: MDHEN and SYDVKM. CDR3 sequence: CASSLLLAVNTEAFF. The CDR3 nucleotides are TGTGCCAGCAGTTTACTCTTAGCGGTGAACACTGAAGCTTTCTTT. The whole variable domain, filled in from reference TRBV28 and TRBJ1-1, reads DVKVTQSSRYLVKRTGEKVFLECVQDMDHENMFWYRQDPGLGLRLIYFSYDVKMKEKGDIPEGYSVSREKKERFSLILESASTNQTSMYLCASSLLLAVNTEAFFGQGTRLTVV.

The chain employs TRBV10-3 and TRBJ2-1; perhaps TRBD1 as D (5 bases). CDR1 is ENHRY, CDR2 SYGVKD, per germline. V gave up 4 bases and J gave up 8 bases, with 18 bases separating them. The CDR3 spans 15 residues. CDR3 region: CAISVQGSRTDEQFF. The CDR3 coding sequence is TGTGCCATCAGTGTTCAGGGCAGTAGGACGGATGAGCAGTTCTTC.

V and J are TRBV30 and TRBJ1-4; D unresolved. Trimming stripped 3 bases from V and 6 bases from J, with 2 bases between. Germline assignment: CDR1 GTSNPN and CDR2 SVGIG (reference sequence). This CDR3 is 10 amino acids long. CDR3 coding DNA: TGTGCCTGGAGGCATGAAAAACTGTTTTTT. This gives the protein CAWRHEKLFF.

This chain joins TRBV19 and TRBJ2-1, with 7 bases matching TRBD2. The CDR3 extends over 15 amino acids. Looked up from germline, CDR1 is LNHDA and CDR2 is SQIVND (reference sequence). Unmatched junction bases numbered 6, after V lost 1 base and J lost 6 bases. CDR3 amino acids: CASSIGGGGLNEQFF. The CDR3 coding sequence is TGTGCCAGTAGTATAGGTGGGGGAGGGCTCAATGAGCAGTTCTTC. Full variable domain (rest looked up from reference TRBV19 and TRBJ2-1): DGGITQSPKYLFRKEGQNVTLSCEQNLNHDAMYWYRQDPGQGLRLIYYSQIVNDFQKGDIAEGYSVSREKKESFPLTVTSAQKNPTAFYLCASSIGGGGLNEQFFGPGTRLTVL.

In DNA, the CDR3 is TGTGCCAGCAGTTACTCGGGAACAGCGTACGAGCAGTACTTC. Protein: CASSYSGTAYEQYF. V and J are TRBV6-6 and TRBJ2-7, with no clear D. Trimming stripped 0 bases from V and 4 bases from J, with 10 bases between. The germline CDR1 and CDR2 sequences are MNHNY and SVGAGI (reference sequence). There are 14 residues in the CDR3.

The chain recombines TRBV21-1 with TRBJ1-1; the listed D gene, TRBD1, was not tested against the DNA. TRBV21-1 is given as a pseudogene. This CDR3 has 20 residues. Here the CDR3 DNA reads TGTGCCAGCAGCAACACCCTAACAAAGCCCCAGGGACAGTTGAACACTGAAGCTTTCTTT. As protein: CASSNTLTKPQGQLNTEAFF.

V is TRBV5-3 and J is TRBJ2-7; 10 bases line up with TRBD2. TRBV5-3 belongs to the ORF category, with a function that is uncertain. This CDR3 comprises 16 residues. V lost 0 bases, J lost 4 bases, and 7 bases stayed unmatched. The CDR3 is CARSLGFSSGSYEQYF. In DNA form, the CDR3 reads TGTGCCAGAAGCTTGGGATTCTCTAGCGGGAGTTACGAGCAGTACTTC.

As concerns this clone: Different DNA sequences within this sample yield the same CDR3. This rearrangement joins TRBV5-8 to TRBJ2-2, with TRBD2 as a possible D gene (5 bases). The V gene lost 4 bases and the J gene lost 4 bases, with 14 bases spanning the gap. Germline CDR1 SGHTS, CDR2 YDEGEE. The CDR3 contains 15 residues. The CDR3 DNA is TGTGCCAGCAGCCCGGGTGGCGCGGGCACCGGGGAGCTGTTTTTT. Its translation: CASSPGGAGTGELFF.

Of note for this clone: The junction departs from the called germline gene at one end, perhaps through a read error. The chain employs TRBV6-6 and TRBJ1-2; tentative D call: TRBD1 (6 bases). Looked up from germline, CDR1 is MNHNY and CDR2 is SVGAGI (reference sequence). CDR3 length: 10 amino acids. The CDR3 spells CASSLRDKSF. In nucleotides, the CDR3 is TGTGCCAGCAGCCTTCGGGACAAGAGCTTC.

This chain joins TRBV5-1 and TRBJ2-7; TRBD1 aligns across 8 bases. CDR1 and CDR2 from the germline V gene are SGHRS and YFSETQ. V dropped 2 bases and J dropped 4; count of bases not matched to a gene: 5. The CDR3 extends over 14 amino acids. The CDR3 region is CASSFTDREYEQYF. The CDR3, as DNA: TGCGCCAGCAGCTTTACGGACAGGGAGTACGAGCAGTACTTC.

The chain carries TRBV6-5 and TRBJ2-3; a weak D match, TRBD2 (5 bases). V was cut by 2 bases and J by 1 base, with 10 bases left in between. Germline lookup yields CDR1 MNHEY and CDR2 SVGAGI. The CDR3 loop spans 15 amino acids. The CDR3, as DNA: TGTGCCAGCAGTTACGACGCCGGGGGCACAGATACGCAGTATTTT. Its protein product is CASSYDAGGTDTQYF.

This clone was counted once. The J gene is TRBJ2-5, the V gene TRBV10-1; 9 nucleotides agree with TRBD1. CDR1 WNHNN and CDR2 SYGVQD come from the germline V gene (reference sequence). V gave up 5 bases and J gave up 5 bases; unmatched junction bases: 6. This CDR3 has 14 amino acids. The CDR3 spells CASSTGGNGETQYF. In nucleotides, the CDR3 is TGCGCCAGCAGTACAGGGGGCAACGGCGAGACCCAGTACTTC.